This T cell receptor beta chain was captured in a study of T cell responses to AZD1222 COVID-19 vaccine. Study findings and constraints: Repertoires were obtained only post-peak T cell response. Targets within unmutated variant regions were reportedly found for nearly half of spike-specific TCRs. Two AZD1222 doses significantly raised spike-specific TCR breadth and depth over controls.

Concerning this clone itself: Its target is not known.

The protocol was immunoSEQ multiplex PCR, while the TCRdb copy is restricted to in-frame clones and leaves out a portion. The table lists 100,000 to 150,000 clones, more than 80% of them singletons. Germline CDR1 reads SGHTA; CDR2 reads FQGNSA. V lost 5 bases and J lost 6, with 17 bases in between. The CDR3 contains 15 residues. V is TRBV7-2 and J is TRBJ2-1, with D possibly TRBD2 on 7 matching bases. Here the sequenced sample was peripheral blood, taken 28 days after the second AZD1222 dose. The sequence derives from an adult who received the AZD1222 COVID-19 vaccine. The CDR3 protein is CASSRSGGGTNEQFF. The CDR3 nucleotides read TGTGCCAGCAGCCGCAGTGGGGGGGGCACCAATGAGCAGTTCTTC.